Below are 5 T cell receptor beta chains sequenced from a single sample in a study of T-cell reconstitution after alpha-beta-depleted transplantation in children. Unique molecular identifiers were built into the TCRbeta library. TCRdb called the PCR reads again in MiXCR, with one record for every CDR3 protein. The repertoire holds approximately 400,000 distinct CDR3 sequences, with under 20% as singletons. Specimen: PBMCs, mostly from graft donor cells, collected 360 days after TCRalphabeta/CD19-depleted stem cell transplant. These receptor sequences come from a boy less than two years old who had a stem cell transplant for Wiskott-Aldrich syndrome, so the T cells may come from the graft donor.

This clonotype was seen once. The genes are TRBV7-6 and TRBJ2-3; D gene uncertain. CDR1 is SGHVS, CDR2 FNYEAQ, per germline. V was trimmed by 6 bases and J by 1 base, leaving 17 bases between them. The CDR3 runs to 16 residues. This CDR3 is CASRQIRWMGTDTQYF. In nucleotides, the CDR3 is TGTGCCAGCAGACAGATTCGGTGGATGGGCACAGATACGCAGTATTTT.

This chain uses TRBV5-6 with TRBJ2-7, with D possibly matching TRBD1 (5 bases). Looked up from germline, CDR1 is SGHDT and CDR2 is YYEEEE. The CDR3 loop spans 16 amino acids. Between the trimmed V and J ends, which lost 0 bases and 3 bases, there was a span of 16 bases. The CDR3 loop reads CASSLVSSGKNYEQYF. CDR3 bases: TGTGCCAGCAGCTTGGTATCCTCAGGGAAAAACTACGAGCAGTACTTC.

This clonotype was counted many times. The chain couples TRBV6-5 to TRBJ1-3, with TRBD1 as a possible D gene (5 bases). V lost 2 bases and J lost 4, with 12 bases in between. This CDR3 spans 15 amino acids. Germline values: CDR1 MNHEY, CDR2 SVGAGI. The CDR3 nucleotides read TGTGCCAGCAGTTACGAGGGGATGCGAGGAAACACCATATATTTT. This gives the protein CASSYEGMRGNTIYF.

This sequence joins TRBV11-3 and TRBJ2-1; TRBD2 agrees at 8 bases. Germline CDR1 SGHNT, CDR2 YENEEA. V shed 0 bases, J shed 7 bases, and the junction held 11 bases outside the gene matches. The CDR3 is 17 residues long. The CDR3 bases are TGTGCCAGCAGCTTAGATCTCGTCGAGCGGGAGTATAATGAGCAGTTCTTC. Translating gives CASSLDLVEREYNEQFF.

This clonotype was seen ten or more times. The chain is built from TRBV20-1 and TRBJ2-6; 9 nucleotides line up with TRBD1. The germline V gene encodes CDR1 DFQATT and CDR2 SNEGSKA (reference sequence). J lost 2 bases, V lost 3 bases, and 8 bases had no gene match. The CDR3 covers 17 residues. CDR3 region: CSASGPGTGPGANVLTF. DNA for the CDR3: TGCAGTGCTAGCGGTCCCGGGACAGGGCCTGGGGCCAACGTCCTGACTTTC.